The clone carrying this T cell receptor (beta chain) was observed a single time. The sample comes from a study of technical replicates of blood from a handful of donors. Some clones are missing from TCRdb's copy, which holds only in-frame ones; the method was immunoSEQ multiplex PCR. The table has 66,000 or so clones, approximately 97% seen once. CDR1 and CDR2 from the germline V gene are SEHNR and FQNEAQ (reference sequence). CDR3 size: 12 residues. Trimming cost V 5 bases and J 3 bases, with 5 bases left between them. The clonotype was recovered from a human donor in good health. The sequenced sample was T cells isolated from PBMCs. The chain is built from TRBV7-9 and TRBJ1-5; D is undetermined. The chain's CDR3 is CASSGHNQPQHF. DNA of the CDR3: TGTGCCAGCAGCGGCCACAATCAGCCCCAGCATTTT. The entire variable domain, with the rest obtained from reference TRBV7-9 and TRBJ1-5, is as follows: DTGVSQNPRHKITKRGQNVTFRCDPISEHNRLYWYRQTLGQGPEFLTYFQNEAQLEKSRLLSDRFSAERPKGSFSTLEIQRTEQGDSAMYLCASSGHNQPQHFGDGTRLSIL.